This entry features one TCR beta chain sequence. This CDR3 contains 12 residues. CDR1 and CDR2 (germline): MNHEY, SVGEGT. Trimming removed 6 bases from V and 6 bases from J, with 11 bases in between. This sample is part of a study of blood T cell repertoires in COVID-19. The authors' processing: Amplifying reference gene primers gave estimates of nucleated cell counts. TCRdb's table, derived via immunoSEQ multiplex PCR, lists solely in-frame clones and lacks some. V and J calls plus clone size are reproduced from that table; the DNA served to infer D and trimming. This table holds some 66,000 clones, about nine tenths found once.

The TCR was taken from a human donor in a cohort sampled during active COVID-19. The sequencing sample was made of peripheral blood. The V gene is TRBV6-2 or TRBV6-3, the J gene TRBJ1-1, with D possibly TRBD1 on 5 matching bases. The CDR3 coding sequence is TGTGCCAGCAGCCTGGGGGGAGCTGAAGCTTTCTTT. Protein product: CASSLGGAEAFF.